This T cell receptor beta chain was profiled in a study of blood T cell repertoires in COVID-19. On the study more broadly: Acute-phase and convalescent COVID-19 samples originated in the United States, Italy and Spain. T cells, B-cell-depleted T cells, or PBMCs supplied cDNA or gDNA.

Per germline, CDR1 SGHTA and CDR2 FQGNSA. Trimming cost V 4 bases and J 3 bases; bases outside gene matches: 3. The CDR3 runs 15 residues. In the study's own analysis: Estimation of nucleated cell counts was performed using reference gene primer amplification. Libraries were prepared by immunoSEQ multiplex PCR; TCRdb keeps only in-frame clonotypes and omits some of them. V, J and clone size were drawn from that table, and D and trimming were deduced from the DNA. The sample holds 60,000 to 95,000 clones, around 91% seen once. The sequence came from a human donor in a cohort sampled during active COVID-19. The specimen was peripheral blood. The V and J genes are TRBV7-2 and TRBJ2-3; 11 bases are a match to TRBD2. This chain's CDR3 is CASSSSGGWTDTQYF. The CDR3 coding sequence is TGTGCCAGCAGCTCTAGCGGGGGGTGGACAGATACGCAGTATTTT.